A single sample gave rise to the 28 T cell receptor beta chains below, sequenced in a study of blood T cell repertoires in COVID-19. Here immunoSEQ multiplex PCR was the method, and the copy in TCRdb shows in-frame clones only, minus some. The sample consists of over 100,000 clones, around 89% of them appearing once. The specimen sequenced was peripheral blood. These receptors were taken from a human donor with acute or convalescent COVID-19. The donor label of this sample is uncertain.

This rearrangement joins TRBV9 to TRBJ1-2; 8 positions match TRBD1. Germline trimming cut 4 bases from V and 5 bases from J; bases unmatched to any gene: 10. Per germline, CDR1 SGDLS and CDR2 YYNGEE. The CDR3 covers 15 residues. The CDR3 DNA sequence: TGTGCCAGCAGCCCGCCGGGACAGGTACTTTATGGCTACACCTTC. It is translated as CASSPPGQVLYGYTF.

The V and J genes are TRBV28 and TRBJ1-6; D not certain. Germline V CDR1 and CDR2: MDHEN, SYDVKM. The CDR3 covers 16 residues. V was trimmed by 2 bases and J by 2 bases, leaving 10 bases between them. CDR3 sequence reads: CASSLPRWPYNSPLHF. In nucleotides, the CDR3 is TGTGCCAGCAGTTTACCGCGGTGGCCCTATAATTCACCCCTCCACTTT.

The CDR3 DNA sequence: TGTGCCAGCAGCCAGGGGGGAGTGTACTATGGCTACACCTTC. Residues: CASSQGGVYYGYTF. The chain joins TRBV6-6 to TRBJ1-2; 7 bases are shared with TRBD1. The CDR3 is made up of 14 amino acids. Per germline, CDR1 MNHNY and CDR2 SVGAGI (reference sequence). V dropped 6 bases and J dropped 3; count of bases not matched to a gene: 7.

The chain combines TRBV2 with TRBJ2-2, with D possibly matching TRBD2 (5 bases). The CDR3 totals 13 residues. The V gene's germline CDR1 is SNHLY and CDR2 FYNNEI. V lost 8 bases, J lost 1 base, and 8 bases lay in between. CDR3 sequence (DNA): TGTGCCAGCGGACTTATGAACACCGGGGAGCTGTTTTTT. This codes for CASGLMNTGELFF.

The chain is built from TRBV2 and TRBJ1-2; TRBD1 agrees at 9 bases. CDR1 and CDR2 (germline): SNHLY, FYNNEI. The CDR3 extends over 14 amino acids. V lost 6 bases and J lost 4; bases outside the gene matches: 6. In DNA form, the CDR3 reads TGTGCCAGCAGGGGGACAGGGAGCATCTATGGCTACACCTTC. This codes for CASRGTGSIYGYTF.

The chain uses TRBV3-1 (or the pseudogene TRBV3-2) and TRBJ1-1; unclear D gene. The CDR3 spans 14 residues. From germline, CDR1 is LGHDT and CDR2 YNNKEL (reference sequence). Trimming cost V 4 bases and J 4 bases, with 13 bases left between them. CDR3 DNA: TGTGCCAGCAGCCGGCTATCGCGGGCCACTGAAGCTTTCTTT. Protein sequence: CASSRLSRATEAFF.

This clone came up a few times. V gene TRBV24-1 combines with J gene TRBJ2-7; 11 bases map to TRBD2. Germline V CDR1 and CDR2: KGHDR, SFDVKD. This CDR3 is built from 14 residues. V was pared by 9 bases and J by 3 bases, with 6 bases of the junction left unmatched. The CDR3 reads CATVKLAGDYEQYF. The CDR3 DNA reads TGTGCCACCGTAAAACTAGCGGGAGACTACGAGCAGTACTTC.

V is TRBV7-2 and J is TRBJ2-7, with D perhaps matching TRBD2 (6 bases). The CDR3 runs 16 residues. V was cut by 4 bases and J by 7 bases, with 23 bases left in between. Germline V gene lookup returns CDR1 SGHTA and CDR2 FQGNSA. The CDR3 protein is CASSSPSQWRDWEQYF. In DNA form, the CDR3 reads TGTGCCAGCAGCTCCCCCTCACAGTGGCGGGACTGGGAGCAGTACTTC.

This clone showed up just once. The V call is TRBV18, the J call TRBJ2-7; 8 bases are shared with TRBD2. Germline V lookup: CDR1 KGHSH, CDR2 LQKENI. V shed 2 bases, J shed 2 bases, and the junction held 11 bases outside the gene matches. CDR3 size: 17 residues. CDR3 loop: CASSPGSGRPNTYEQYF. In DNA, the CDR3 is TGTGCCAGCTCACCAGGGAGCGGGAGACCCAATACCTACGAGCAGTACTTC.

The gene calls are TRBV6-1 and TRBJ1-6; no firm D call. Trimming pared 0 bases from V and 6 bases from J, leaving 9 bases between. CDR1 and CDR2 (germline): MNHNS, SASEGT. This CDR3 spans 15 amino acids. The CDR3 reads CASSEAPWANSPLHF. CDR3 DNA sequence: TGTGCCAGCAGTGAAGCCCCCTGGGCTAATTCACCCCTCCACTTT.

This chain joins TRBV14 and TRBJ2-2; D gene unclear. Germline-derived CDR1 and CDR2 are SGHDN and FVKESK. The CDR3 has 14 amino acids. V was trimmed by 6 bases and J by 8 bases, leaving 16 bases between them. The CDR3 nucleotides are TGTGCCAGCAGTCCGGGTATAATGTTTGGGGAGCTGTTTTTT. Amino acids: CASSPGIMFGELFF.

Details on this clone: Sequence at one end of the junction differs from germline and may be a read error. J is TRBJ1-1 and V is TRBV18; 7 bases are shared with TRBD1. The CDR3 length is 13 residues. Germline values: CDR1 KGHSH, CDR2 LQKENI. CDR3 loop: CASSPARQGETFF. The CDR3 coding sequence is TGTGCCAGCTCTCCCGCCCGACAGGGTGAAACTTTCTTT.

The V gene is TRBV5-4, the J gene TRBJ1-2; D might be TRBD1 (5 bases). CDR3 length: 13 residues. Germline V CDR1 and CDR2: SGHNT, YYREEE (reference sequence). V gave up 3 bases and J gave up 3 bases, with 9 bases separating them. The CDR3 region is CASSSRVDYGYTF. CDR3 sequence (DNA): TGTGCCAGCAGCTCCAGGGTTGACTATGGCTACACCTTC.

This sequence joins TRBV19 and TRBJ2-7; 7 nucleotides match TRBD2. The CDR3 runs to 13 residues. J lost 7 bases, V lost 3 bases, and 6 bases had no gene match. Per the germline V gene, CDR1 is LNHDA and CDR2 is SQIVND (reference sequence). The CDR3 spells CASSILSGREQYF. The CDR3 region has the DNA TGTGCCAGTAGTATTTTGTCCGGGAGGGAGCAGTACTTC.

The genes are TRBV18 and TRBJ1-1, with TRBD1 as a possible D gene (5 bases). The CDR3 has 15 residues. Germline assignment: CDR1 KGHSH and CDR2 LQKENI. Between the trimmed V and J ends, which lost 2 bases and 2 bases, there was a span of 12 bases. The DNA of the CDR3 is TGTGCCAGCTCACCAAGATCGACAGTCAACACTGAAGCTTTCTTT. Amino acids: CASSPRSTVNTEAFF. Full variable domain (rest looked up from reference TRBV18 and TRBJ1-1): NAGVMQNPRHLVRRRGQEARLRCSPMKGHSHVYWYRQLPEEGLKFMVYLQKENIIDESGMPKERFSAEFPKEGPSILRIQQVVRGDSAAYFCASSPRSTVNTEAFFGQGTRLTVV.

V usage is TRBV7-6 and J usage is TRBJ2-7; no clear D gene. CDR1 and CDR2 from the germline V gene are SGHVS and FNYEAQ. Trimming took off 4 bases at V and 2 bases at J, with 12 bases between the two ends. The length of the CDR3 is 14 residues. CDR3 residues: CASSSGRTPYEQYF. The CDR3 nucleotides read TGTGCCAGCAGCTCGGGTCGAACTCCCTACGAGCAGTACTTC.

This chain joins TRBV27 and TRBJ2-5; weak D call: TRBD1 (5 bases). This CDR3 region has 14 residues. V lost 0 bases to trimming and J lost 2 bases, with 7 bases between them. Germline CDR1 is MNHEY and CDR2 is SMNVEV (reference sequence). The CDR3 loop is CASSLSTAQETQYF. In DNA, the CDR3 is TGTGCCAGCAGTTTATCGACAGCGCAAGAGACCCAGTACTTC.

The rearrangement links TRBV27 to TRBJ1-5, with D possibly TRBD1 on 6 matching bases. Per the germline V gene, CDR1 is MNHEY and CDR2 is SMNVEV (reference sequence). The CDR3 loop spans 16 amino acids. Trimming stripped 5 bases from V and 2 bases from J, with 16 bases between. The CDR3 sequence is CASSDRQVRGNQPQHF. The CDR3 DNA follows: TGTGCCAGCAGTGATCGACAGGTTCGAGGCAATCAGCCCCAGCATTTT.

The rearrangement uses TRBV27 and TRBJ2-2; 10 positions agree with TRBD2. V shed 3 bases, J shed 9 bases, and the junction held 7 bases outside the gene matches. Germline CDR1 and CDR2: MNHEY and SMNVEV (reference sequence). The CDR3 is 15 amino acids. CDR3 bases: TGTGCCAGCAGTTTCCGGCCGGGACTAGCGTGGGAGCTGTTTTTT. Its protein is CASSFRPGLAWELFF.

V usage is TRBV4-2 and J usage is TRBJ2-7; D uncertain. V was clipped by 1 base and J by 2 bases, with 9 bases between them. The germline CDR1 and CDR2 sequences are LGHNA and YNFKEQ. The CDR3 has 14 residues. Written as DNA, the CDR3 is TGTGCCAGCAGCCAAGCCCCACGGGCCTACGAGCAGTACTTC. This sequence encodes CASSQAPRAYEQYF.

The rearrangement joins TRBV28 to TRBJ1-3; D remains ambiguous. V was pared by 2 bases and J by 6 bases, with 8 bases between. The CDR3 is made up of 13 amino acids. Germline V gives CDR1 MDHEN, CDR2 SYDVKM. The CDR3: CASSLGLQNTIYF. The CDR3 nucleotides read TGTGCCAGCAGTTTAGGCCTGCAAAACACCATATATTTT. The whole variable domain, remainder taken from reference TRBV28 and TRBJ1-3, is DVKVTQSSRYLVKRTGEKVFLECVQDMDHENMFWYRQDPGLGLRLIYFSYDVKMKEKGDIPEGYSVSREKKERFSLILESASTNQTSMYLCASSLGLQNTIYFGEGSWLTVV.

This chain uses TRBV6-6 with TRBJ1-3; D is unclear. V lost 1 base and J 1 base, leaving 8 bases between the germline ends. Per the germline V gene, CDR1 is MNHNY and CDR2 is SVGAGI (reference sequence). The CDR3 extends over 15 amino acids. CDR3 protein: CASSYFSGSGNTIYF. The CDR3, as DNA: TGTGCCAGCAGTTACTTTTCCGGTTCTGGAAACACCATATATTTT.

This chain joins TRBV11-1 and TRBJ1-2; D is possibly TRBD1 (6 bases). Germline CDR1 and CDR2: SGHAT and FQDESV (reference sequence). The germline V and J ends were trimmed by 3 bases and 8 bases, with 13 bases remaining between them. The CDR3 consists of 13 residues. As DNA, the CDR3 is TGTGCCAGCAGCTTTTCTGGACAGTCAGGCTACACCTTC. Its translation is CASSFSGQSGYTF.

CDR3 loop: CASSYSYQSVDTQYF. The CDR3 DNA follows: TGTGCCAGCAGTTACTCGTATCAATCGGTCGATACGCAGTATTTT. The rearrangement joins TRBV6-2 or TRBV6-3 to TRBJ2-3; D gene unclear. Trimming pared 0 bases from V and 6 bases from J, leaving 13 bases between. This CDR3 is built from 15 residues. Per germline, CDR1 MNHEY and CDR2 SVGEGT.

The chain is built from TRBV15 and TRBJ1-4; 7 bases are shared with TRBD1. Trimming removed 3 bases from V and 7 bases from J; junction bases left unmatched: 5. Germline V gene lookup returns CDR1 LNHNV and CDR2 YYDKDF (reference sequence). The CDR3 is 14 amino acids. CDR3 loop: CATSSRGGSEKLFF. The CDR3 DNA is TGTGCCACCAGCAGTAGAGGGGGCAGTGAAAAACTGTTTTTT.

V gene TRBV28 combines with J gene TRBJ1-1; no firm D call. This CDR3 has 15 residues. The germline gives CDR1 MDHEN, CDR2 SYDVKM. V lost 10 bases and J 1 base, leaving 19 bases between the germline ends. CDR3 in amino acids: CATAPPGQKNTEAFF. CDR3 nucleotide sequence: TGTGCCACCGCACCTCCTGGGCAGAAGAACACTGAAGCTTTCTTT.

DNA of the CDR3: TGTGCCAGCTCACCAGCAGGGACTGGAAACACCATATATTTT. Encoded protein: CASSPAGTGNTIYF. The gene calls are TRBV18 and TRBJ1-3; D might be TRBD1 (5 bases). The CDR3 length is 14 residues. V gave up 2 bases and J gave up 2 bases, with 7 bases separating them. Germline CDR1 is KGHSH and CDR2 is LQKENI.

The chain has TRBV11-3 and TRBJ1-5; weak D call: TRBD1 (6 bases). The CDR3 runs to 17 residues. V was shortened by 3 bases and J by 4 bases, with 19 bases between the two germline ends. Germline values: CDR1 SGHNT, CDR2 YENEEA. The CDR3 bases are TGTGCCAGCAGCTTCGGGGCGCGACAGGCCCCTAATCAGCCCCAGCATTTT. Residues: CASSFGARQAPNQPQHF.